The next 25 T cell receptor beta chains were all read from a single sample in a study of breast tumors, draining lymph nodes, adjacent tissues. Axillary draining lymph nodes of breast cancer patients supplied the node samples. A single record per CDR3 protein comes from TCRdb applying MiXCR to the multiplex PCR reads. The data show 200,000 or so distinct CDR3 sequences, around a third seen once. The specimen was axillary lymph node tissue. These receptor sequences come from a female donor with breast cancer. Some clones in this sample may be carry-over from other donors' samples.

The sample holds a few counts of this clonotype. A clone one base away is much larger, so this may be a read error. This sequence joins TRBV5-8 and TRBJ2-5; D unclear. V was clipped by 4 bases and J by 5 bases, with 12 bases between them. Germline V gene data show CDR1 as SGHTS and CDR2 as YDEGEE. The CDR3 sequence is 13 residues long. CDR3 DNA: TGTGCCAGCAGCAAAGAGATTGCCGAGACCCAGTACTTC. Translating gives CASSKEIAETQYF.

This clonotype was counted ten times or more. This chain connects TRBV19 to TRBJ2-5, with 12 nucleotides matching TRBD2. The CDR3 is 16 residues long. Germline loops: CDR1 LNHDA, CDR2 SQIVND (reference sequence). Trimming cost V 3 bases and J 5 bases; bases outside gene matches: 7. This CDR3 is CASSIRTSGIGETQYF. The DNA of the CDR3 is TGTGCCAGTAGTATCCGGACTAGCGGGATCGGGGAGACCCAGTACTTC. The full variable domain, rest sourced from reference TRBV19 and TRBJ2-5, is DGGITQSPKYLFRKEGQNVTLSCEQNLNHDAMYWYRQDPGQGLRLIYYSQIVNDFQKGDIAEGYSVSREKKESFPLTVTSAQKNPTAFYLCASSIRTSGIGETQYFGPGTRLLVL.

This clonotype was seen at least ten times. The chain links TRBV4-1 to TRBJ1-4; no clear D. Germline V gene sequence: CDR1 MGHRA, CDR2 YSYEKL. V lost 4 bases and J 5 bases, leaving 20 bases between the germline ends. CDR3 length equals 17 residues. The CDR3 reads CASSPAPPRRLNEKLFF. The CDR3 coding sequence is TGCGCCAGCAGCCCAGCCCCGCCTAGGAGGTTGAATGAAAAACTGTTTTTT.

This clonotype showed up many times. The CDR3 region is CASSLQEDYGYTF. CDR3 nucleotides: TGTGCCAGCAGTTTACAGGAAGACTATGGCTACACCTTC. The chain couples TRBV28 to TRBJ1-2, with D hard to call. The germline V and J ends were trimmed by 2 bases and 3 bases, with 7 bases remaining between them. The length of the CDR3 is 13 residues. Germline values: CDR1 MDHEN, CDR2 SYDVKM.

The chain recombines TRBV18 with TRBJ2-5, with 7 bases lining up with TRBD1. Trimming cost V 2 bases and J 3 bases; bases outside gene matches: 3. CDR3 length: 14 amino acids. Germline assignment: CDR1 KGHSH and CDR2 LQKENI. As DNA, the CDR3 is TGTGCCAGCTCACCAGGGACAGACGAAGAGACCCAGTACTTC. Its protein is CASSPGTDEETQYF.

The V and J genes are TRBV5-8 and TRBJ2-1, with 7 bases fitting TRBD2. The ends lost 0 bases at V and 0 bases at J; junction bases unmatched: 3. Germline assignment: CDR1 SGHTS and CDR2 YDEGEE. This CDR3 is built from 16 residues. The CDR3 sequence: CASSLGAGFSYNEQFF. The DNA for the CDR3 is TGTGCCAGCAGCTTGGGAGCGGGGTTCTCCTACAATGAGCAGTTCTTC.

The chain is built from TRBV20-1 and TRBJ2-6, with D possibly matching TRBD1 (6 bases). V was cut by 6 bases and J by 7 bases, with 16 bases left in between. Germline V CDR1 and CDR2: DFQATT, SNEGSKA (reference sequence). CDR3 size: 14 residues. The DNA of the CDR3 is TGCAGTGCACCCTTCGGCAGGGGAGCCAACGTCCTGACTTTC. Its protein is CSAPFGRGANVLTF.

A note on this clonotype: Given a much more abundant clone one base away, this may be a read error. The chain recombines TRBV3-1 with TRBJ1-6, with D maybe TRBD1 (5 bases). There are 17 residues in the CDR3. CDR1 is LGHDT and CDR2 is YNNKEL in the germline V gene (reference sequence). The CDR3 nucleotides are TGTCCCAGCAGCCAAGAAGGCCGGACACTTCATAATTCACCCCTCCACTTT. This encodes CPSSQEGRTLHNSPLHF.

Remarks on this clonotype: Given the absence of the conserved phenylalanine or tryptophan at the CDR3 end, a read error is likely. No DNA is shown, since the ends of the CDR3 on it are uncertain; the CDR3 is the one TCRdb lists. The chain combines TRBV20-1 with TRBJ2-7. The germline CDR1 and CDR2 sequences are DFQATT and SNEGSKA (reference sequence). The CDR3 is 10 residues long, counting both termini. CDR3 loop: CSAALRGRYP.

This clonotype has more than one count but fewer than ten. The rearrangement uses TRBV28 and TRBJ2-3; TRBD1 might be the D (6 bases). Looked up from germline, CDR1 is MDHEN and CDR2 is SYDVKM. The CDR3 totals 15 residues. V was clipped by 5 bases and J by 2 bases, with 14 bases between them. CDR3 sequence: CASSHTGLNTDTQYF. The CDR3 DNA sequence: TGTGCCAGCAGTCATACAGGGCTCAACACAGATACGCAGTATTTT.

In its sample, this clonotype was seen many times. V gene TRBV2 combines with J gene TRBJ2-7; either TRBD1 or TRBD2 may supply D (5 bases each). V dropped 2 bases and J dropped 6 bases, with 11 bases sitting between them. Per the germline V gene, CDR1 is SNHLY and CDR2 is FYNNEI. This CDR3 comprises 13 residues. CDR3 in DNA: TGTGCCAGCAGTGAAAATTTGAGGGGCGAGCAGTACTTC. It yields the protein CASSENLRGEQYF. The variable domain in full, completed from reference TRBV2 and TRBJ2-7, reads EPEVTQTPSHQVTQMGQEVILRCVPISNHLYFYWYRQILGQKVEFLVSFYNNEISEKSEIFDDQFSVERPDGSNFTLKIRSTKLEDSAMYFCASSENLRGEQYFGPGTRLTVT.

This clonotype has at least ten counts. V usage is TRBV20-1 and J usage is TRBJ2-7, with 13 bases identical to TRBD2. V shed 6 bases, J shed 4 bases, and the junction held 6 bases outside the gene matches. The CDR3 covers 14 residues. Germline V CDR1 and CDR2: DFQATT, SNEGSKA (reference sequence). The CDR3 coding sequence is TGCAGTGCGAGGGGGACTAGCGGGATTTACGAGCAGTACTTC. It encodes CSARGTSGIYEQYF.

This clonotype was seen just once. This chain connects TRBV20-1 to TRBJ2-7, with no clear D. Trimming removed 1 base from V and 3 bases from J, with 7 bases in between. The CDR3 runs 12 residues. Germline lookup yields CDR1 DFQATT and CDR2 SNEGSKA (reference sequence). The CDR3 sequence: CSARGRFYEQYF. CDR3 in DNA: TGCAGTGCTAGAGGACGGTTCTACGAGCAGTACTTC.

The table lists this clonotype with a few counts. The chain combines TRBV6-2 or TRBV6-3 with TRBJ2-1, with 7 bases matching TRBD2. The CDR3 contains 16 residues. The V gene end was trimmed by 3 bases and the J gene end by 5 bases; junction bases not matched to a gene: 10. Per the germline V gene, CDR1 is MNHEY and CDR2 is SVGEGT. As DNA, the CDR3 is TGTGCCAGCAGTTATGGGGGGGGTCCTCCTCACAATGAGCAGTTCTTC. It yields the protein CASSYGGGPPHNEQFF.

Many counts were recorded for this clonotype. The chain combines TRBV19 with TRBJ1-3, with D tentatively TRBD1 (5 bases). Trimming shortened V by 4 bases and J by 0 bases, and 13 bases separated the two germline ends. This CDR3 region has 16 residues. Germline V lookup: CDR1 LNHDA, CDR2 SQIVND (reference sequence). DNA of the CDR3: TGTGCCAGTAGTACATCCGGACACCTCTCTGGAAACACCATATATTTT. As protein: CASSTSGHLSGNTIYF.

The chain links TRBV28 to TRBJ2-5, with 7 bases fitting TRBD2. CDR3 length: 18 amino acids. Germline-derived CDR1 and CDR2 are MDHEN and SYDVKM. V lost 7 bases, J lost 8 bases, and 25 bases stayed unmatched. The CDR3 loop is CASTPSAPAGLGFLTQYF. CDR3 bases: TGTGCCAGCACCCCGTCGGCCCCAGCGGGATTAGGGTTCTTAACCCAGTACTTC.

This clonotype was recorded at least ten times. This chain links TRBV7-2 with TRBJ1-2; 8 bases are shared with TRBD1. Germline trimming cut 1 base from V and 4 bases from J; bases unmatched to any gene: 8. The CDR3 is 16 amino acids. Germline assignment: CDR1 SGHTA and CDR2 FQGNSA. The CDR3 coding sequence is TGTGCCAGCAGCTTAGTGCCCAGGGGGCGCTTCTATGGCTACACCTTC. It specifies CASSLVPRGRFYGYTF.

The chain uses TRBV27 and TRBJ2-1, with 13 bases identical to TRBD2. The V segment lost 4 bases and the J segment 7 bases; nucleotides outside the gene matches: 10. CDR3 length: 17 residues. Germline loops: CDR1 MNHEY, CDR2 SMNVEV (reference sequence). CDR3 amino acids: CASSSMKGLAGKNEQFF. The CDR3 DNA follows: TGTGCCAGCAGTTCCATGAAGGGACTAGCGGGAAAAAATGAGCAGTTCTTC.

The gene calls are TRBV15 and TRBJ1-6; D remains ambiguous. Germline lookup yields CDR1 LNHNV and CDR2 YYDKDF (reference sequence). The CDR3 totals 13 residues. The ends were cut back, 0 bases at V and 12 bases at J, with 9 bases in the middle. The CDR3 sequence: CATSRDLNRPLHF. The CDR3 nucleotides are TGTGCCACCAGCAGAGACTTAAACCGACCCCTCCACTTT.

This clonotype was seen at least ten times. The gene calls are TRBV28 and TRBJ1-5; D not resolved. The germline CDR1 and CDR2 sequences are MDHEN and SYDVKM. Trimming took off 6 bases at V and 8 bases at J, with 11 bases between the two ends. This CDR3 is 12 amino acids long. CDR3 nucleotides: TGTGCCAGCAGATTAAGCGGGGAGCCCCAGCATTTT. Translated, it gives CASRLSGEPQHF.

Comments on this clonotype: This could be a read error, since a much larger clone is one nucleotide away. The genes are TRBV20-1 and TRBJ1-5; TRBD1 matches 7 bases. This CDR3 contains 15 residues. In germline, CDR1 is DFQATT, CDR2 SNEGSKA (reference sequence). V lost 5 bases to trimming and J lost 6 bases; unmatched junction nucleotides: 13. In DNA form, the CDR3 reads TGCAGTGCTCTATCAAAACAGGGGATAACTCAGCCCCAGCATTTT. It codes for CSALSKQGITQPQHF.

Regarding this clonotype: Being one base from a much bigger clone, this may be a read error. The J gene is TRBJ2-5, the V gene TRBV5-1; TRBD2 matches 9 bases. The germline CDR1 and CDR2 sequences are SGHRS and YFSETQ. The CDR3 has 16 residues. CDR3 coding DNA: TGCGCCGGCAGCTTGGGGGGTAGCGGGGGCGAAGAGACCCAGTACTTC. This gives the protein CAGSLGGSGGEETQYF.

This clonotype was recorded many times. This chain joins TRBV18 and TRBJ2-1; TRBD1 might be the D (6 bases). Germline CDR1 and CDR2: KGHSH and LQKENI. CDR3 size: 12 residues. Trimming took 8 bases from V and 7 from J, leaving 12 bases between them. The CDR3 sequence is CASSPQGNEQFF. DNA of the CDR3: TGTGCCAGCAGCCCCCAGGGGAATGAGCAGTTCTTC.

This clonotype was observed many times. V usage is TRBV7-8 and J usage is TRBJ1-5; D may be TRBD1 (6 bases). The CDR3 spans 16 residues. Trimming removed 5 bases at V and 2 bases at J, with 16 bases between. In germline, CDR1 is SGHVS, CDR2 FQNEAQ. This CDR3 is CASSPGGGLGNQPQHF. CDR3 nucleotides: TGTGCCAGCAGCCCTGGGGGGGGGCTAGGCAATCAGCCCCAGCATTTT.

This clonotype occurred many times. This chain joins TRBV6-2 or TRBV6-3 and TRBJ2-5, with 9 bases matching TRBD2. There are 14 residues in the CDR3. Germline-derived CDR1 and CDR2 are MNHEY and SVGEGT. Unmatched junction bases numbered 2, after V lost 2 bases and J lost 4 bases. The CDR3 sequence is CASSYTTSGETQYF. In DNA, the CDR3 is TGTGCCAGCAGTTACACGACTAGCGGAGAGACCCAGTACTTC.